This entry features one T cell receptor beta chain sequence. Its matching antigen is unknown. In germline, CDR1 is SGHNT, CDR2 YENEEA. CDR3 length: 17 amino acids. The J segment lost 5 bases and the V segment lost 5 bases, leaving 10 bases of the junction unmatched. CD45RO-negative cells were positively selected for CCR7, leaving out terminally differentiated effector memory CD45RA+ cells. The record originates from a study of shared clonotypes between healthy human individuals. About the study: Each donor's CD8 memory used one plate, CD8 naive two, each CD4 subset three. Notes on the study in general: Non-shared clonotypes displayed generation probabilities falling below those of clonotypes present in all four donors.

A deep-level run was used for the assay. Some clones are missing from TCRdb's copy, which holds only in-frame ones; the method was immunoSEQ multiplex PCR. The table has about 2.1 million clones, about 93% seen once. The V gene is TRBV11-3, the J gene TRBJ2-2; TRBD2 agrees at 11 bases. This sequence originates from a man younger than 30 in good health. Some clones in this sample may be carry-over from other donors' samples. Sequenced material: naive CD8+ T cells from PBMCs. The CDR3 protein is CASSTRTSGLLTGELFF. The CDR3 DNA is TGTGCCAGCAGCACGCGGACTAGCGGGTTATTAACCGGGGAGCTGTTTTTT. The entire variable domain, with the rest obtained from reference TRBV11-3 and TRBJ2-2, is as follows: EAGVVQSPRYKIIEKKQPVAFWCNPISGHNTLYWYLQNLGQGPELLIRYENEEAVDDSQLPKDRFSAERLKGVDSTLKIQPAELGDSAVYLCASSTRTSGLLTGELFFGEGSRLTVL.